This T cell receptor (beta chain) was sequenced for a study of PD-L1 blockade in urothelial cancer. This clone was recorded once. Germline CDR1 is SGHTA and CDR2 is FQGTGA. V was pared by 2 bases and J by 8 bases, with 11 bases of the junction left unmatched. The CDR3 has 16 amino acids. Synthetically made TCR analog templates were put into each PCR as spikes. TCRdb's table, derived via immunoSEQ multiplex PCR, lists solely in-frame clones and lacks some. The sample consists of tens of thousands of clones, around 90% of them appearing once. This sequence joins TRBV7-3 and TRBJ1-4; TRBD1 matches at 7 bases. The source is a woman in her 70s with urothelial cancer. Sequences were derived from PBMCs, sampled around atezolizumab (anti-PD-L1) treatment. This chain's CDR3 is CASSLGSGGTAEKLFF. The DNA of the CDR3 is TGTGCCAGCAGCTTAGGGTCAGGGGGGACCGCGGAAAAACTGTTTTTT. The whole variable domain, remainder taken from reference TRBV7-3 and TRBJ1-4, is GAGVSQTPSNKVTEKGKYVELRCDPISGHTALYWYRQSLGQGPEFLIYFQGTGAADDSGLPNDRFFAVRPEGSVSTLKIQRTERGDSAVYLCASSLGSGGTAEKLFFGSGTQLSVL.